This T cell receptor beta chain appears in the sequencing data of a study of CD8 T cells in Susac syndrome. The V gene lost 3 bases and the J gene lost 6 bases, with 24 bases spanning the gap. Germline CDR1 reads MNHEY; CDR2 reads SVGAGI. The CDR3 spans 17 residues. After extraction with the RNeasy kit, about 0.5 to 1 ug of the RNA was reverse transcribed using random hexamers. Amplification of TCR beta CDR3 was carried out by immunoSEQ multiplex PCR, which covered 54 Vbeta and 13 Jbeta segments. TCRdb reprocessed the immunoSEQ multiplex PCR reads with MiXCR, giving one entry per CDR3 protein. This table holds around 140,000 distinct CDR3 sequences, around 75% found once. TEMRA cells were FACS-enriched, and CD8+ and CD4+ T cells were isolated negatively.

V gene TRBV6-5 combines with J gene TRBJ2-7, with D tentatively TRBD1 (8 bases). The sequence came from a human donor with multiple sclerosis. Material: CD8+ T cells from PBMCs. CDR3 sequence (DNA): TGTGCCAGCAGTTATTTGGGAGGGAAGACAGGGGAGGTCGAGCAGTACGTC. Translating gives CASSYLGGKTGEVEQYV.